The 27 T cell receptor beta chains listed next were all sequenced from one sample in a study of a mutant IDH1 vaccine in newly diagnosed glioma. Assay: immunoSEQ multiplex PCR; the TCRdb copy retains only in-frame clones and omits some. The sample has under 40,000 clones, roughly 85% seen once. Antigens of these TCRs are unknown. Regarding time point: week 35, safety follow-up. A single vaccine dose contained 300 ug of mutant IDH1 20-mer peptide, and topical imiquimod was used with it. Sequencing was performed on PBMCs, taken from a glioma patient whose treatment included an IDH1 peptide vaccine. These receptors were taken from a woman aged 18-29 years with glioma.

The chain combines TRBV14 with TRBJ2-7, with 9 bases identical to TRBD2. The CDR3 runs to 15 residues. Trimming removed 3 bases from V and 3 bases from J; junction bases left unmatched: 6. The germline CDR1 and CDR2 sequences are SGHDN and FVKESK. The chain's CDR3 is CASSHMAGGFYEQYF. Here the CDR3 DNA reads TGTGCCAGCAGCCACATGGCGGGGGGGTTCTACGAGCAGTACTTC. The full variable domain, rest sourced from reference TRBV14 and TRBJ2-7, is EAGVTQFPSHSVIEKGQTVTLRCDPISGHDNLYWYRRVMGKEIKFLLHFVKESKQDESGMPNNRFLAERTGGTYSTLKVQPAELEDSGVYFCASSHMAGGFYEQYFGPGTRLTVT.

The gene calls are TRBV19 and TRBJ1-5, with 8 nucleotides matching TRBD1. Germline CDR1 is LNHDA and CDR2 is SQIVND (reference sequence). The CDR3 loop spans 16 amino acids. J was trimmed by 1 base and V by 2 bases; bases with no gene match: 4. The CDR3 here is CASSITRDRSNQPQHF. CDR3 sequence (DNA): TGTGCCAGTAGTATAACACGGGACAGGAGCAATCAGCCCCAGCATTTT. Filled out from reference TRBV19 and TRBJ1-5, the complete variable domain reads DGGITQSPKYLFRKEGQNVTLSCEQNLNHDAMYWYRQDPGQGLRLIYYSQIVNDFQKGDIAEGYSVSREKKESFPLTVTSAQKNPTAFYLCASSITRDRSNQPQHFGDGTRLSIL.

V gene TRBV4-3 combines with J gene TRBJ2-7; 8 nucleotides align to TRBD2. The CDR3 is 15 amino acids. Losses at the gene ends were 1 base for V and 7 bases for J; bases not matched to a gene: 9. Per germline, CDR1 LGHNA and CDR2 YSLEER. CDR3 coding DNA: TGCGCCAGCAGCCAAGGATTCAGCGGGAGATGGGAGCAGTACTTC. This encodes CASSQGFSGRWEQYF.

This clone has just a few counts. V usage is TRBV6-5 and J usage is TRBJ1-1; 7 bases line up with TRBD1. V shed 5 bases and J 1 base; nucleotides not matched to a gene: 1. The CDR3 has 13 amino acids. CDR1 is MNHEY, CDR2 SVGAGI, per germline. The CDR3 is CASSHRGNTEAFF. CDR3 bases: TGTGCCAGCAGTCACAGGGGGAACACTGAAGCTTTCTTT.

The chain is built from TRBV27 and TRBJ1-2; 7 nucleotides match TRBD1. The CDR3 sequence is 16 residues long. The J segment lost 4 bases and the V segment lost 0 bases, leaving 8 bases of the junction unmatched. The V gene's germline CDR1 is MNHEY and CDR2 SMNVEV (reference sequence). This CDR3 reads CASSLSGQASVYGYTF. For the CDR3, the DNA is TGTGCCAGCAGTTTATCCGGACAGGCCTCGGTCTATGGCTACACCTTC.

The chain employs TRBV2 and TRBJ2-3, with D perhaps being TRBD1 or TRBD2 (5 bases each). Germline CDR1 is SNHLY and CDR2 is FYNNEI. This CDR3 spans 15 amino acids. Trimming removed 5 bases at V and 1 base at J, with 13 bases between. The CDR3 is CASSQTGLGTDTQYF. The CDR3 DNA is TGTGCCAGCAGTCAAACGGGGCTGGGCACAGATACGCAGTATTTT.

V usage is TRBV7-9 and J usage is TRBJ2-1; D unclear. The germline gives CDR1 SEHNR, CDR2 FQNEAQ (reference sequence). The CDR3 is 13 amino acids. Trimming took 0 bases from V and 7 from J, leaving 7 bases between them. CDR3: CASSLATANEQFF. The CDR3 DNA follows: TGTGCCAGCAGCTTAGCCACCGCTAATGAGCAGTTCTTC.

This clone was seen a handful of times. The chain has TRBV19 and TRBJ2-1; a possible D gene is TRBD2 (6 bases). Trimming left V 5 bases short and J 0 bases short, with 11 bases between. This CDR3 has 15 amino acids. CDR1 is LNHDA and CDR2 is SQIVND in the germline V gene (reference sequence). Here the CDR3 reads CASSPGGLSYNEQFF. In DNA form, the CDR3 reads TGTGCCAGTAGTCCCGGGGGACTCTCCTACAATGAGCAGTTCTTC.

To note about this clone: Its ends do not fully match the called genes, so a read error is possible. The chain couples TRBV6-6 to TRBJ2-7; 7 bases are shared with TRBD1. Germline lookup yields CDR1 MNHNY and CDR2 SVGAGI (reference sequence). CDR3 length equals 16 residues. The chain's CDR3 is CASSYPTTGSSFEQYF. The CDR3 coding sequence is TGTGCCAGCAGTTACCCTACGACAGGGTCCTCCTTCGAGCAGTACTTC.

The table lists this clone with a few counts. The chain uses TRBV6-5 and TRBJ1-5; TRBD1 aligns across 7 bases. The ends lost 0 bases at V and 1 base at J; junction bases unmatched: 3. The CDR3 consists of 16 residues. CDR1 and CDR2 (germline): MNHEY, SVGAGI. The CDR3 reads CASSYSPGGSNQPQHF. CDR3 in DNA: TGTGCCAGCAGTTACTCTCCAGGGGGGAGCAATCAGCCCCAGCATTTT.

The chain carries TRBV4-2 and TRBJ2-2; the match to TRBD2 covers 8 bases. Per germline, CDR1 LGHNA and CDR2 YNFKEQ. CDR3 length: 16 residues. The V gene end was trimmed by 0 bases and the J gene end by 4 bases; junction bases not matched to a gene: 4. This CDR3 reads CASSQEAGAVTGELFF. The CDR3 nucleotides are TGTGCCAGCAGCCAAGAAGCGGGGGCGGTCACCGGGGAGCTGTTTTTT.

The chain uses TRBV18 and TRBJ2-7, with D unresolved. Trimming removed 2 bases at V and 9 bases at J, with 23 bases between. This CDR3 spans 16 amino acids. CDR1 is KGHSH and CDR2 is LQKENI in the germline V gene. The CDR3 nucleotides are TGTGCCAGCTCACCAATGATAAAGCTGGATCAGAACGGGCAGTACTTC. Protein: CASSPMIKLDQNGQYF.

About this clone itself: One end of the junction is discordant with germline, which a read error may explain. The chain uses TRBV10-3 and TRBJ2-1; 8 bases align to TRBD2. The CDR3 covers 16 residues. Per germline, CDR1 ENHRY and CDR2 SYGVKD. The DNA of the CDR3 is TGTGCCATCAGTGAGTCGATTAGCTTGAGCGGGAGATTCCTCCTCTTC. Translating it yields CAISESISLSGRFLLF.

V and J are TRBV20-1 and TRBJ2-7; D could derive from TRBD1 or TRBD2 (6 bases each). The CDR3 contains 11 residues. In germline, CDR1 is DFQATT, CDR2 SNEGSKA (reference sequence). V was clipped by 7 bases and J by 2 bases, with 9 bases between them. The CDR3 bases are TGCAGTGTTAGGGGGGCCTACGAGCAGTACTTC. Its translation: CSVRGAYEQYF.

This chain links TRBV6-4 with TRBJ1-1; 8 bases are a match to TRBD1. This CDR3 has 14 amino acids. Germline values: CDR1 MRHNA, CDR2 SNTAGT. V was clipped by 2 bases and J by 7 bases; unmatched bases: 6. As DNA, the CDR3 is TGTGCCAGCAGTGACGCACCAGGGGGCAATGAAGCTTTCTTT. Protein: CASSDAPGGNEAFF.

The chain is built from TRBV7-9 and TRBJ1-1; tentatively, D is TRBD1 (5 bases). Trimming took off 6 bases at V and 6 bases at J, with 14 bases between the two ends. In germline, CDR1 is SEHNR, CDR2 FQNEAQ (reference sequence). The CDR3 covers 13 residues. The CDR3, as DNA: TGTGCCAGCAGTCCAAGGGACGGATCTGAAGCTTTCTTT. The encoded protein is CASSPRDGSEAFF. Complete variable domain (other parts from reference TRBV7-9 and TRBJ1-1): DTGVSQNPRHKITKRGQNVTFRCDPISEHNRLYWYRQTLGQGPEFLTYFQNEAQLEKSRLLSDRFSAERPKGSFSTLEIQRTEQGDSAMYLCASSPRDGSEAFFGQGTRLTVV.

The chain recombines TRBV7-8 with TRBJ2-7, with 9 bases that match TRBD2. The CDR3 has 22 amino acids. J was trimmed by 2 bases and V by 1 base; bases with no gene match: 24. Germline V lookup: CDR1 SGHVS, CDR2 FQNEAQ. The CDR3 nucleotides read TGTGCCAGCAGCTTAGGCGGTGGGGAATTTAAAGCGGGGGGTCCTCTACCCTACGAGCAGTACTTC. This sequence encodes CASSLGGGEFKAGGPLPYEQYF. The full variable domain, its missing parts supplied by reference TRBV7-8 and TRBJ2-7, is GAGVSQSPRYKVAKRGQDVALRCDPISGHVSLFWYQQALGQGPEFLTYFQNEAQLDKSGLPSDRFFAERPEGSVSTLKIQRTQQEDSAVYLCASSLGGGEFKAGGPLPYEQYFGPGTRLTVT.

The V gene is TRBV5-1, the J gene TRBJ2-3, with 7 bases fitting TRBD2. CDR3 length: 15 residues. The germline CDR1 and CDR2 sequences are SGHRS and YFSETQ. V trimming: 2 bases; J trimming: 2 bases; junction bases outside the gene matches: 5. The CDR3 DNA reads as TGCGCCAGCAGCTTCAGCGGGGTGAACACAGATACGCAGTATTTT. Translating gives CASSFSGVNTDTQYF.

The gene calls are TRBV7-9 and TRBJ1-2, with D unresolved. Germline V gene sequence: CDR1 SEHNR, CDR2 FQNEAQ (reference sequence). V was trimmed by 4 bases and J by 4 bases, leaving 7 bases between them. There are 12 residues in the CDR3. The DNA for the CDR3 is TGTGCCAGCAGCTACCTCCTCTATGGCTACACCTTC. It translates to CASSYLLYGYTF.

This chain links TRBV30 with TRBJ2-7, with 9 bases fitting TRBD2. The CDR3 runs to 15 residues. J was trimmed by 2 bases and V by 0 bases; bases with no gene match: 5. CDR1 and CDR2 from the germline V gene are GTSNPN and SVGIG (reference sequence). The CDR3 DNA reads TGTGCCTGGAGTGTAGGCGGGGGGGCAACCTACGAGCAGTACTTC. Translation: CAWSVGGGATYEQYF.

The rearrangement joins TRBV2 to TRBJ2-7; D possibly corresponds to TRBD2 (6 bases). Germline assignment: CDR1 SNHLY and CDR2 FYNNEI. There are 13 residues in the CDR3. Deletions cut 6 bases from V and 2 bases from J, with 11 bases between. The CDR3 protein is CASSGDWTYEQYF. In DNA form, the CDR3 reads TGTGCCAGCAGCGGGGACTGGACCTACGAGCAGTACTTC.

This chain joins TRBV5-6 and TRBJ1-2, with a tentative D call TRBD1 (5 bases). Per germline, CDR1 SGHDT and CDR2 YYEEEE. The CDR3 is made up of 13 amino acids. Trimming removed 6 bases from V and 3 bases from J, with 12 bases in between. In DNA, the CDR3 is TGTGCCAGCAACGCGCGGGGGGACTATGGCTACACCTTC. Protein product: CASNARGDYGYTF.

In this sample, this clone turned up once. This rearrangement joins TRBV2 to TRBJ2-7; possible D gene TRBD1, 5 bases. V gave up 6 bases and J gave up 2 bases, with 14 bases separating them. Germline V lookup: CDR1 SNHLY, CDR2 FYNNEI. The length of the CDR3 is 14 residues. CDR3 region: CASSPGRQTYEQYF. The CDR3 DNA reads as TGTGCCAGCAGCCCCGGTAGACAGACCTACGAGCAGTACTTC.

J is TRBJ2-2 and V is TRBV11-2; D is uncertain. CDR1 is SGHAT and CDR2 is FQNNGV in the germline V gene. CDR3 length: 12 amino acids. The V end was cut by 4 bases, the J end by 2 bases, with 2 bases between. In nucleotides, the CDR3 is TGTGCCAGCAGCTCTAACACCGGGGAGCTGTTTTTT. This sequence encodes CASSSNTGELFF.

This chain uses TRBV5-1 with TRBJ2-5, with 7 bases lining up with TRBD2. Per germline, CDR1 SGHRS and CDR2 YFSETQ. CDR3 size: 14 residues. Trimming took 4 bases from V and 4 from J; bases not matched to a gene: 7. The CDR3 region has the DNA TGCGCCAGCAGCGGTACTAGCGAATTAGAGACCCAGTACTTC. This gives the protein CASSGTSELETQYF. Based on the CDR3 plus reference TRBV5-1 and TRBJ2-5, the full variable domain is KAGVTQTPRYLIKTRGQQVTLSCSPISGHRSVSWYQQTPGQGLQFLFEYFSETQRNKGNFPGRFSGRQFSNSRSEMNVSTLELGDSALYLCASSGTSELETQYFGPGTRLLVL.

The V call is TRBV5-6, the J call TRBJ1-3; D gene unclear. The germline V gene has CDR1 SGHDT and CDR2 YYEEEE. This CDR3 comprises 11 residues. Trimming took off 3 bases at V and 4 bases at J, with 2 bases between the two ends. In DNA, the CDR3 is TGTGCCAGCAGCTCCGGAAACACCATATATTTT. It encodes CASSSGNTIYF.

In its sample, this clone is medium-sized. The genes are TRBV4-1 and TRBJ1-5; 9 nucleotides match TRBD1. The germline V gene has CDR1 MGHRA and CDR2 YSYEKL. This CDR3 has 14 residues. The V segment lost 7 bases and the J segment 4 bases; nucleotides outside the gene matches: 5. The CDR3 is CASNPGQGNQPQHF. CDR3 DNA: TGCGCCAGCAACCCGGGACAGGGAAATCAGCCCCAGCATTTT.